This T cell receptor (beta chain) was found in a study of blood T cell repertoires in COVID-19. Study-level information: The origin of the acute and convalescent COVID-19 samples was the United States, Italy and Spain.

Authors' methods: Amplification from reference gene primers served as the basis for estimated nucleated cell counts. Libraries were prepared by immunoSEQ multiplex PCR; TCRdb keeps only in-frame clonotypes and omits some of them. That table supplies the V and J calls and clone size; D and trimming were determined from the DNA. Altogether under 350,000 clones are present, 75% to 90% being singletons, with the ten largest covering about 1.7%. The germline gives CDR1 KGHDR, CDR2 SFDVKD. This CDR3 is 14 amino acids long. Trimming left V 4 bases short and J 4 bases short, with 11 bases between. Source material: PBMCs or T cells enriched from blood (not recorded which). The V gene is TRBV24-1, the J gene TRBJ2-3; D may be TRBD1 (5 bases). The receptor comes from a woman in her thirties or forties who had recovered from COVID-19. CDR3 coding DNA: TGTGCCACCAGTGACAAGACAGTTTCAGATACGCAGTATTTT. Its protein product is CATSDKTVSDTQYF.